This T cell receptor beta chain came from a study of identical twins. V dropped 4 bases and J dropped 7 bases, with 13 bases sitting between them. CDR1 and CDR2 (germline): SGHVS, FQNEAQ. The CDR3 runs to 14 residues. Study-level points and caveats: Cross-sectional statistics underpinned the conclusions; the same donors were not followed.

MiXCR was run by TCRdb on the 5' RACE reads, yielding one entry per CDR3 protein. The table lists roughly 240,000 distinct CDR3 sequences, about 7.3% of them singletons. Healthy Caucasians, and only they, were the donors. This clonotype was detected many times. The antigen is unknown. These same data were also listed under a study on yellow fever vaccine responses in identical twins. That paper states: Twins reportedly had a vaccine T cell response that seemed partly convergent, partly personalized.

This clonotype was sampled from a woman under 30 in good health. The gene calls are TRBV7-8 and TRBJ1-4; D is possibly TRBD1 (5 bases). The material sequenced was memory (CD45RO+) T cells sorted from blood. In nucleotides, the CDR3 is TGTGCCAGCAGCTCCTCAGGGTTTGGTGAAAAACTGTTTTTT. It is translated as CASSSSGFGEKLFF.